This TCR beta chain appears in the sequencing data of a study of cytomegalovirus exposure and HLA in healthy donors. Use of 60 Vbeta and 13 Jbeta primers characterized the PCR. Clones were sequenced by immunoSEQ multiplex PCR, and TCRdb holds only the in-frame ones, with some missing. The sample has some 240,000 clones, 92% seen once; the top ten hold around 1.7%. Germline lookup yields CDR1 SGHKS and CDR2 YYEKEE (reference sequence). Between the trimmed V and J ends, which lost 7 bases and 7 bases, there was a span of 8 bases. This CDR3 region has 10 residues. The chain uses TRBV5-5 and TRBJ1-2; a weak D match, TRBD1 (5 bases). This TCR was sampled from a girl aged 2 to 9 in good health and CMV-seronegative. The sample taken for sequencing was PBMCs. The CDR3 reads CASGGAGYTF. Written as DNA, the CDR3 is TGTGCCAGCGGTGGGGCTGGCTACACCTTC.